Listed here are 8 T cell receptor beta chains from one sample, sequenced in a study of CD8 T cells in ankylosing spondylitis. For these TCRs, the target antigens are not known. Via MiXCR, TCRdb re-called the 5' RACE reads, giving one row per CDR3 protein. The data hold approximately 220,000 distinct CDR3 sequences, with around 18% observed a single time. General study points: Eight or nine highly homologous variants made up a TCR beta motif that seemed to typify ankylosing spondylitis blood.

The source material was blood, either unsorted or a sorted T cell fraction (not recorded which). These receptors all stem from a male donor with ankylosing spondylitis.

The chain joins TRBV25-1 to TRBJ2-1; TRBD2 is a possible D gene (6 bases). The CDR3 has 14 residues. Germline V lookup: CDR1 MGHDK, CDR2 SYGVNS. V was pared by 4 bases and J by 5 bases, with 12 bases between. The CDR3 reads CASSGRELHNEQFF. The CDR3 bases are TGTGCCAGCAGTGGGCGGGAACTACACAATGAGCAGTTCTTC.

This clonotype was found a few times. This chain connects TRBV4-1 to TRBJ1-2, with D possibly TRBD1 on 6 matching bases. The germline gives CDR1 MGHRA, CDR2 YSYEKL. The CDR3 sequence is 15 residues long. Trimming cost V 3 bases and J 3 bases, with 14 bases left between them. The CDR3 loop is CASSQGGRADYGYTF. The DNA for the CDR3 is TGCGCCAGCAGCCAGGGGGGCAGGGCCGACTATGGCTACACCTTC.

V usage is TRBV7-8 and J usage is TRBJ2-1, with D unclear. This CDR3 has 15 residues. V shed 0 bases and J shed 9 bases, with 15 bases lying between them. Germline V gives CDR1 SGHVS, CDR2 FQNEAQ. CDR3 in DNA: TGTGCCAGCAGCTTAGCCGGCTCTGGTCATCCTGAGCAGTTCTTC. Its protein is CASSLAGSGHPEQFF.

There are many counts of this clonotype. The chain joins TRBV20-1 to TRBJ1-2; 7 bases are a match to TRBD1. Germline V gene lookup returns CDR1 DFQATT and CDR2 SNEGSKA (reference sequence). This CDR3 comprises 15 residues. V was pared by 6 bases and J by 7 bases, with 17 bases of the junction left unmatched. CDR3 DNA: TGCAGTGCACTCCCGGACAGGTCAGAATGGGGTGGCTACACCTTC. As protein: CSALPDRSEWGGYTF.

The table lists this clonotype with a few counts. The rearrangement uses TRBV9 and TRBJ1-4, with D hard to call. The CDR3 contains 14 residues. Germline V lookup: CDR1 SGDLS, CDR2 YYNGEE. The V end lost 1 base, the J end lost 10 bases, and 14 bases lay between the germline ends. CDR3 sequence reads: CASSVLDSSGKLFF. CDR3 nucleotides: TGTGCCAGCAGCGTACTCGACTCCTCGGGAAAACTGTTTTTT.

This clonotype has a handful of counts. The chain combines TRBV28 with TRBJ2-7; D perhaps matches TRBD2 (5 bases). CDR1 and CDR2 from the germline V gene are MDHEN and SYDVKM. V lost 3 bases and J 7 bases, leaving 10 bases between the germline ends. The CDR3 is made up of 12 amino acids. In DNA form, the CDR3 reads TGTGCCAGCAGTTTCTCACTAGAAGAGCAGTACTTC. The encoded protein is CASSFSLEEQYF.

The rearrangement uses TRBV28 and TRBJ1-1; TRBD1 matches 8 bases. V lost 2 bases to trimming and J lost 3 bases; unmatched junction nucleotides: 11. The CDR3 is 17 amino acids. Germline V lookup: CDR1 MDHEN, CDR2 SYDVKM. CDR3 in amino acids: CASSLIGAGGFDTEAFF. The CDR3 bases are TGTGCCAGCAGTTTAATAGGGGCAGGGGGCTTCGACACTGAAGCTTTCTTT. Looking up the rest from reference TRBV28 and TRBJ1-1 gives the full variable domain: DVKVTQSSRYLVKRTGEKVFLECVQDMDHENMFWYRQDPGLGLRLIYFSYDVKMKEKGDIPEGYSVSREKKERFSLILESASTNQTSMYLCASSLIGAGGFDTEAFFGQGTRLTVV.

This clonotype was found a few times. The rearrangement links TRBV5-1 to TRBJ2-5; D not resolved. The germline gives CDR1 SGHRS, CDR2 YFSETQ. Trimming removed 4 bases from V and 2 bases from J, with 6 bases in between. The CDR3 is 12 residues long. For the CDR3, the DNA is TGCGCCAGCAGCGCGGATCAAGAGACCCAGTACTTC. It translates to CASSADQETQYF.